This passage covers 31 T cell receptor beta chains from one sample sequenced in a study of T cells after posttransplantation cyclophosphamide. Some clones are missing from TCRdb's copy, which holds only in-frame ones; the method was immunoSEQ multiplex PCR. The repertoire holds fewer than 25,000 clones, with roughly 88% as singletons. The sample was PBMCs. All receptors come from a woman aged 60-70 years with a blood cancer, CMV-positive, and with a related stem cell donor.

The gene calls are TRBV18 and TRBJ2-5, with D possibly being TRBD2 (6 bases). The V end lost 10 bases, the J end lost 4 bases, and 13 bases lay between the germline ends. Per the germline V gene, CDR1 is KGHSH and CDR2 is LQKENI. The CDR3 runs to 12 residues. CDR3 coding DNA: TGTGCCACGCGCGGAGGGCCAGAGACCCAGTACTTC. Amino acids: CATRGGPETQYF.

The CDR3: CASSLRQGFYEQYF. The CDR3 DNA is TGCGCCAGCAGCTTGAGACAGGGGTTTTACGAGCAGTACTTC. J is TRBJ2-7 and V is TRBV5-1; TRBD1 matches at 8 bases. With 1 base clipped from V and 4 bases from J, the junction kept 4 bases outside the gene matches. Germline V lookup: CDR1 SGHRS, CDR2 YFSETQ. This CDR3 contains 14 residues.

This chain uses TRBV4-1 with TRBJ2-2, with D possibly TRBD1 on 6 matching bases. V was shortened by 0 bases and J by 1 base, with 12 bases between the two germline ends. CDR3 size: 17 residues. The germline V gene encodes CDR1 MGHRA and CDR2 YSYEKL. The CDR3 nucleotides read TGCGCCAGCAGCCAAGACCCCGGGACATTGAACACCGGGGAGCTGTTTTTT. Amino acid sequence: CASSQDPGTLNTGELFF.

The chain carries TRBV30 and TRBJ2-3; TRBD1 aligns across 9 bases. This CDR3 is built from 14 residues. The V segment lost 2 bases and the J segment 0 bases; nucleotides outside the gene matches: 0. Germline CDR1 GTSNPN, CDR2 SVGIG (reference sequence). This chain's CDR3 is CAWSTGGSTDTQYF. In nucleotides, the CDR3 is TGTGCCTGGAGTACAGGGGGCAGCACAGATACGCAGTATTTT. Based on the CDR3 plus reference TRBV30 and TRBJ2-3, the full variable domain is SQTIHQWPATLVQPVGSPLSLECTVEGTSNPNLYWYRQAAGRGLQLLFYSVGIGQISSEVPQNLSASRPQDRQFILSSKKLLLSDSGFYLCAWSTGGSTDTQYFGPGTRLTVL.

The table lists this clone with a few counts. In DNA form, the CDR3 reads TGTGCCAGCAAGGGGTACACTGAAGCTTTCTTT. Translated: CASKGYTEAFF. The V gene is TRBV27, the J gene TRBJ1-1; maybe TRBD1 (5 bases). CDR3 size: 11 residues. CDR1 is MNHEY and CDR2 is SMNVEV in the germline V gene (reference sequence). Trimming shortened V by 7 bases and J by 3 bases, and 6 bases separated the two germline ends.

DNA for the CDR3: TGTGCCAGCAGCTTTGACGGAGACTATGGCTACACCTTC. Encoded protein: CASSFDGDYGYTF. This rearrangement joins TRBV11-2 to TRBJ1-2; D call uncertain. V dropped 3 bases and J dropped 3 bases, with 8 bases sitting between them. This CDR3 is built from 13 residues. Germline values: CDR1 SGHAT, CDR2 FQNNGV.

This clone was recorded only once. The J gene is TRBJ2-7, the V gene TRBV11-2; D may be TRBD2 (6 bases). CDR1 is SGHAT and CDR2 is FQNNGV in the germline V gene. The CDR3 is made up of 17 amino acids. V lost 4 bases and J lost 0, with 19 bases in between. CDR3 coding DNA: TGTGCCAGCAGCTCCCATTACGGGGGAGGAAACTCCTACGAGCAGTACTTC. The encoded protein is CASSSHYGGGNSYEQYF.

The chain uses TRBV19 and TRBJ1-6, with D hard to call. The CDR3 consists of 16 residues. V lost 0 bases to trimming and J lost 8 bases, with 14 bases between them. The germline V gene has CDR1 LNHDA and CDR2 SQIVND (reference sequence). This CDR3 reads CASSIDSEATHSPLHF. The CDR3 coding sequence is TGTGCCAGTAGTATAGATTCAGAGGCTACGCATTCACCCCTCCACTTT. The variable domain in full, with the rest retrieved from reference TRBV19 and TRBJ1-6, is DGGITQSPKYLFRKEGQNVTLSCEQNLNHDAMYWYRQDPGQGLRLIYYSQIVNDFQKGDIAEGYSVSREKKESFPLTVTSAQKNPTAFYLCASSIDSEATHSPLHFGNGTRLTVT.

The chain uses TRBV10-2 and TRBJ1-2, with D perhaps TRBD1 (5 bases). There are 13 residues in the CDR3. Trimming stripped 8 bases from V and 4 bases from J, with 14 bases between. The germline V gene encodes CDR1 WSHSY and CDR2 SAAADI. Here the CDR3 reads CASGGAEVYGYTF. The DNA for the CDR3 is TGCGCCAGCGGAGGGGCAGAAGTCTATGGCTACACCTTC.

This chain uses TRBV19 with TRBJ2-7, with TRBD2 matching over 13 bases. The V segment lost 6 bases and the J segment 7 bases; nucleotides outside the gene matches: 6. This CDR3 is built from 14 residues. Germline V CDR1 and CDR2: LNHDA, SQIVND (reference sequence). For the CDR3, the DNA is TGTGCCAGTAGCCGCACTAGCGGGAGGGGTGAGCAGTACTTC. This codes for CASSRTSGRGEQYF.

The V and J genes are TRBV10-3 and TRBJ2-1; D may be TRBD2 (5 bases). The CDR3 sequence is 18 residues long. V was clipped by 3 bases and J by 0 bases, with 18 bases between them. In germline, CDR1 is ENHRY, CDR2 SYGVKD. CDR3 residues: CAISDPRGNRSSYNEQFF. For the CDR3, the DNA is TGTGCCATCAGTGATCCCCGGGGTAATCGGAGCTCCTACAATGAGCAGTTCTTC.

J is TRBJ1-1 and V is TRBV15, with 11 bases fitting TRBD1. There are 15 residues in the CDR3. CDR1 is LNHNV and CDR2 is YYDKDF in the germline V gene (reference sequence). Trimming removed 0 bases from V and 8 bases from J; junction bases left unmatched: 5. The CDR3: CATSRDHGQGAEAFF. The CDR3 bases are TGTGCCACCAGCAGAGATCACGGACAGGGGGCAGAAGCTTTCTTT. Based on the CDR3 plus reference TRBV15 and TRBJ1-1, the full variable domain is DAMVIQNPRYQVTQFGKPVTLSCSQTLNHNVMYWYQQKSSQAPKLLFHYYDKDFNNEADTPDNFQSRRPNTSFCFLDIRSPGLGDTAMYLCATSRDHGQGAEAFFGQGTRLTVV.

This clone was counted once. The chain couples TRBV7-7 to TRBJ2-5; 9 nucleotides line up with TRBD1. The CDR3 loop spans 14 amino acids. V shed 7 bases and J 5 bases; nucleotides not matched to a gene: 8. The germline V gene encodes CDR1 SSHAT and CDR2 FNYEAQ (reference sequence). CDR3 nucleotide sequence: TGTGCCAGCAAGGACCTGACAGGGGGGGAGACCCAGTACTTC. Translating it yields CASKDLTGGETQYF.

V gene TRBV5-5 combines with J gene TRBJ2-7; a weak D match, TRBD2 (5 bases). CDR3 length: 13 residues. Trimming took 4 bases from V and 5 from J, leaving 13 bases between them. Germline V gene data show CDR1 as SGHKS and CDR2 as YYEKEE (reference sequence). The CDR3 DNA follows: TGTGCCAGCAGCCCGGGTGGGAGTAACGAGCAGTACTTC. Protein sequence: CASSPGGSNEQYF.

V usage is TRBV19 and J usage is TRBJ1-2; 7 bases agree with TRBD1. The junction had 7 bases not matched to a gene; V was cut back by 9 bases and J by 3 bases. The CDR3 length is 13 residues. Germline loops: CDR1 LNHDA, CDR2 SQIVND (reference sequence). CDR3 in DNA: TGTGCCAGCGGGGACAGAGAGTACTATGGCTACACCTTC. This encodes CASGDREYYGYTF.

Only a few counts were recorded for this clone. This chain uses TRBV5-4 with TRBJ1-1; D unresolved. The V and J ends lost 0 bases and 1 base respectively, with 4 bases between them. The germline V gene has CDR1 SGHNT and CDR2 YYREEE (reference sequence). The CDR3 extends over 13 amino acids. As DNA, the CDR3 is TGTGCCAGCAGCTTGGGCGGGAACACTGAAGCTTTCTTT. It encodes CASSLGGNTEAFF.

The chain links TRBV2 to TRBJ2-7; 7 bases fit TRBD1. Losses at the gene ends were 6 bases for V and 3 bases for J; bases not matched to a gene: 11. Germline assignment: CDR1 SNHLY and CDR2 FYNNEI. The CDR3 is 15 amino acids. The CDR3 loop is CASRDSRDRGYEQYF. In DNA, the CDR3 is TGTGCCAGCAGAGACAGCCGGGACAGAGGCTACGAGCAGTACTTC. The entire variable domain, with the rest obtained from reference TRBV2 and TRBJ2-7, is as follows: EPEVTQTPSHQVTQMGQEVILRCVPISNHLYFYWYRQILGQKVEFLVSFYNNEISEKSEIFDDQFSVERPDGSNFTLKIRSTKLEDSAMYFCASRDSRDRGYEQYFGPGTRLTVT.

The J gene is TRBJ2-1, the V gene TRBV5-1, with TRBD2 matching over 9 bases. The V gene's germline CDR1 is SGHRS and CDR2 YFSETQ. This CDR3 spans 16 amino acids. V shed 0 bases, J shed 4 bases, and the junction held 5 bases outside the gene matches. The CDR3 DNA follows: TGCGCCAGCAGCTTGGAGGTTAGCGGGAGTTACAATGAGCAGTTCTTC. Amino acid sequence: CASSLEVSGSYNEQFF.

This chain links TRBV6-5 with TRBJ1-5; D might be TRBD1 (5 bases). This CDR3 is built from 14 residues. Germline V gene data show CDR1 as MNHEY and CDR2 as SVGAGI. Deletions cut 0 bases from V and 4 bases from J, with 7 bases between. The CDR3 region has the DNA TGTGCCAGCAGTTACTCGGGGCAGAATCAGCCCCAGCATTTT. It yields the protein CASSYSGQNQPQHF.

This clone was counted once. The chain joins TRBV11-3 to TRBJ2-1; D not resolved. This CDR3 comprises 13 residues. Germline CDR1 reads SGHNT; CDR2 reads YENEEA. The germline V and J ends were trimmed by 5 bases and 6 bases, with 11 bases remaining between them. CDR3 nucleotides: TGTGCCAGCAGCGGCGGATCCGGCAATGAGCAGTTCTTC. Translation: CASSGGSGNEQFF. The full variable domain, completed using reference TRBV11-3 and TRBJ2-1, is EAGVVQSPRYKIIEKKQPVAFWCNPISGHNTLYWYLQNLGQGPELLIRYENEEAVDDSQLPKDRFSAERLKGVDSTLKIQPAELGDSAVYLCASSGGSGNEQFFGPGTRLTVL.

V is TRBV30 and J is TRBJ1-1; 7 bases map to TRBD1. V dropped 2 bases and J dropped 5; count of bases not matched to a gene: 8. The germline V gene has CDR1 GTSNPN and CDR2 SVGIG (reference sequence). This CDR3 has 14 amino acids. In nucleotides, the CDR3 is TGTGCCTGGAGTCGCACAGGGGCGGGGACTGAAGCTTTCTTT. It codes for CAWSRTGAGTEAFF.

The rearrangement joins TRBV7-2 to TRBJ2-5; D perhaps matches TRBD1 (6 bases). Germline loops: CDR1 SGHTA, CDR2 FQGNSA. The CDR3 totals 15 residues. The V gene lost 2 bases and the J gene lost 1 base, with 11 bases spanning the gap. The CDR3 is CASSLRGSLQETQYF. In nucleotides, the CDR3 is TGTGCCAGCAGCTTAAGGGGGTCACTCCAAGAGACCCAGTACTTC.

This rearrangement joins TRBV23-1 to TRBJ2-4, with a possible D match to TRBD1 (5 bases). TRBV23-1 is an open reading frame whose function is uncertain. Deletions cut 0 bases from V and 0 bases from J, with 12 bases between. This CDR3 has 17 amino acids. For the CDR3, the DNA is TGCGCCAGCAGTCAATCGGTTAGACAGTTAGCCAAAAACATTCAGTACTTC. It translates to CASSQSVRQLAKNIQYF.

This chain joins TRBV6-1 and TRBJ1-5; TRBD1 matches at 9 bases. This CDR3 spans 15 amino acids. V shed 6 bases and J 11 bases; nucleotides not matched to a gene: 14. The germline V gene has CDR1 MNHNS and CDR2 SASEGT. The CDR3 nucleotides are TGTGCCAGCAGCCTAGGGGGGACAGGGAAAGGCGCCCAGCATTTT. Protein sequence: CASSLGGTGKGAQHF.

The chain has TRBV6-4 and TRBJ1-2; 7 nucleotides align to TRBD1. Trimming removed 5 bases from V and 7 bases from J; junction bases left unmatched: 7. Per germline, CDR1 MRHNA and CDR2 SNTAGT. The CDR3 has 13 amino acids. The CDR3 loop reads CASSLTGESGYTF. The CDR3, as DNA: TGTGCCAGCAGTCTTACAGGGGAGAGTGGCTACACCTTC.

The V and J genes are TRBV7-9 and TRBJ1-5; a weak D match, TRBD1 (5 bases). This CDR3 region has 16 residues. Germline V gene data show CDR1 as SEHNR and CDR2 as FQNEAQ (reference sequence). V lost 6 bases and J lost 0, with 15 bases in between. CDR3 nucleotide sequence: TGTGCCAGCAGACCGGGGGGGGTATATAGCAATCAGCCCCAGCATTTT. Protein: CASRPGGVYSNQPQHF.

V is TRBV29-1 and J is TRBJ2-3; possibly TRBD1 for D (6 bases). The germline V gene has CDR1 SQVTM and CDR2 ANQGSEA. V was trimmed by 5 bases and J by 2 bases, leaving 11 bases between them. The CDR3 extends over 13 amino acids. The CDR3 protein is CSVSQGSTDTQYF. The CDR3 coding sequence is TGCAGCGTTTCACAGGGATCCACAGATACGCAGTATTTT.

The J gene is TRBJ1-5, the V gene TRBV27, with TRBD1 matching 7 bases. The length of the CDR3 is 18 residues. Looked up from germline, CDR1 is MNHEY and CDR2 is SMNVEV (reference sequence). V trimming: 5 bases; J trimming: 0 bases; junction bases outside the gene matches: 13. CDR3 sequence reads: CASSRSTGVGYSNQPQHF. The CDR3 DNA reads as TGTGCCAGCAGTCGTAGTACAGGGGTTGGATATAGCAATCAGCCCCAGCATTTT.

This chain connects TRBV4-2 to TRBJ2-1, with TRBD1 as a possible D gene (5 bases). Germline V gene lookup returns CDR1 LGHNA and CDR2 YNFKEQ. V was trimmed by 0 bases and J by 5 bases, leaving 11 bases between them. The CDR3 has 15 amino acids. In DNA, the CDR3 is TGTGCCAGCAGCCAAGACCTAACCAGGGACAATGAGCAGTTCTTC. This encodes CASSQDLTRDNEQFF.

The table lists this clone with a count of one. The gene calls are TRBV4-1 and TRBJ2-1, with D possibly TRBD1 on 5 matching bases. Germline lookup yields CDR1 MGHRA and CDR2 YSYEKL. V lost 4 bases and J 2 bases, leaving 18 bases between the germline ends. The CDR3 has 17 residues. The CDR3 nucleotides are TGCGCCAGCAGCCGGGAATTAACAGGATCAGCCTACAATGAGCAGTTCTTC. Its translation is CASSRELTGSAYNEQFF.

Comments on this clone: This likely comes from a read error, as the CDR3 has no conserved phenylalanine or tryptophan at its end. The J gene is TRBJ1-2, the V gene TRBV7-2; D is ambiguous. The CDR3 spans 16 residues. Per germline, CDR1 SGHTA and CDR2 FQGNSA. Trimming left V 7 bases short and J 4 bases short, with 22 bases between. The CDR3 loop reads CASNQGPGGLGYGYTL. Written as DNA, the CDR3 is TGTGCCAGCAATCAAGGCCCCGGAGGGCTTGGCTATGGCTACACCCTC.